This T cell receptor beta chain was sequenced for a study of beta chain features in type 1 diabetes. Study-level points and caveats: Type 1 diabetes patients had moderately but significantly shorter TCRB CDR3s in all four CD4+ subsets. cDNA sequencing could over-represent cells with high TCR expression.

The CDR3 contains 14 residues. Germline CDR1 LGHNT, CDR2 FRNRAP. V shed 5 bases, J shed 8 bases, and the junction held 9 bases outside the gene matches. This clone was detected only a few times. Its cognate antigen is unknown. Expressed TCRB transcripts were sequenced, since all the RNA that had been isolated was reverse transcribed. Here immunoSEQ multiplex PCR was the method, and the copy in TCRdb shows in-frame clones only, minus some. Here the sample spans 600,000 to 700,000 clones, over 10% being singletons. Purity of each sorted population was above 98%. The sequencing sample was made of naive CD4+ T cells from blood. The clonotype originates from a man aged 25 to 40 with type 1 diabetes. J is TRBJ2-1 and V is TRBV12-5, with 7 bases identical to TRBD1. CDR3 in amino acids: CASGRGQPGDEQFF. CDR3 coding DNA: TGTGCTAGTGGTCGGGGACAGCCCGGCGATGAGCAGTTCTTC.